What follows is one T cell receptor beta chain and its context. This sample is part of a study of blood T cell repertoires in COVID-19. The ends lost 4 bases at V and 1 base at J; junction bases unmatched: 6. CDR3 length equals 17 residues. The V gene's germline CDR1 is MNHEY and CDR2 SVGEGT. Using immunoSEQ multiplex PCR, the repertoire was profiled, and TCRdb retains in-frame clones only, with some absent. The data contain 150,000 to 200,000 clones, around 90% of them singletons. This clonotype was sampled from a man between 18 and 35 years old with acute or convalescent COVID-19. Sequenced input: peripheral blood. V is TRBV6-2 or TRBV6-3 and J is TRBJ2-1, with 11 bases aligning to TRBD2. This chain's CDR3 is CASSFPLAGGSYNEQFF. DNA of the CDR3: TGTGCCAGCAGTTTCCCCCTAGCGGGAGGTTCCTACAATGAGCAGTTCTTC.